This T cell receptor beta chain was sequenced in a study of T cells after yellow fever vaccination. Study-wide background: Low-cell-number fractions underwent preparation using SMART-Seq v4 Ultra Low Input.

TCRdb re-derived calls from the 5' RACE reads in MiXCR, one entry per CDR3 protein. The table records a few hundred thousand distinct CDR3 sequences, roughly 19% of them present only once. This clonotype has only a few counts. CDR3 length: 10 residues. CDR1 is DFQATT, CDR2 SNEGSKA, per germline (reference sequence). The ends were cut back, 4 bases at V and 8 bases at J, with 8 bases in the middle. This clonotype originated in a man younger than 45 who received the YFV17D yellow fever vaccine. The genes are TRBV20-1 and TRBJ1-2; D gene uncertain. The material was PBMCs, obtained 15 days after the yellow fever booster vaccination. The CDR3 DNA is TGCAGTGCTAAAGGGATCGGCTACACCTTC. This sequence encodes CSAKGIGYTF.